Listed below are T cell receptor beta chains from one sample, sequenced in a study of T cell responses to AZD1222 COVID-19 vaccine. Clones were sequenced by immunoSEQ multiplex PCR, and TCRdb holds only the in-frame ones, with some missing. The sample carries fewer than 150,000 clones, less than 95% recorded once. Sequenced material: peripheral blood, taken on day 0 of AZD1222 vaccination. The source is an adult in good health. Both conserved end residues are part of each CDR3. The D gene is left open where the match is weak. Where a row states a size, it is once, few, many or the class of an expanded clone; other rows omit it.

j_call clone_size v_call d_call cdr3_aa cdr3_nt
TRBJ1-1 NA TRBV12-5 NA CASGLPPAEAFF TGTGCTAGTGGCCTGCCCCCCGCTGAAGCTTTCTTT
TRBJ1-2 NA TRBV3-1/TRBV3-2 NA CASSQDSWAPMVHTF TGTGCCAGCAGCCAAGACTCCTGGGCCCCCATGGTCCACACCTTC
TRBJ1-1 NA TRBV5-1 NA CASSLEGGPMDMNTEAFF TGCGCCAGCAGCTTGGAAGGGGGGCCCATGGACATGAACACTGAAGCTTTCTTT
TRBJ1-6 NA TRBV7-8 NA CASSLTLSSSPLHF TGTGCCAGCAGCTTAACCCTAAGTAGTTCACCCCTCCACTTT
TRBJ2-1 few TRBV19 TRBD2 CASSIGGAPYNEQFF TGTGCCAGTAGTATCGGGGGGGCCCCCTACAATGAGCAGTTCTTC
TRBJ1-3 NA TRBV11-2 NA CASSSGGNTIYF TGTGCCAGCAGCTCCGGTGGAAACACCATATATTTT
TRBJ2-1 NA TRBV27 TRBD2 CASSLTTSGYNEQFF TGTGCCAGCAGTCTGACGACTAGCGGTTACAATGAGCAGTTCTTC
TRBJ1-1 once TRBV19 NA CASSMAAEAFF TGTGCCAGTAGTATGGCCGCTGAAGCTTTCTTT
TRBJ2-7 once TRBV7-2 TRBD2 CASSLVGGSSYEQYF TGTGCCAGCAGCTTAGTGGGCGGGAGCTCCTACGAGCAGTACTTC
TRBJ1-1 NA TRBV5-1 NA CASSLSVRPSPPEAFF TGCGCCAGCAGCTTAAGCGTCCGACCCTCGCCCCCCGAAGCTTTCTTT
TRBJ2-3 NA TRBV7-8 NA CASSHTREVDTQYF TGTGCCAGCAGCCACACTAGGGAGGTGGATACGCAGTATTTT
TRBJ2-1 NA TRBV5-1 TRBD1 CASSTSGTGGNEQFF TGCGCCAGCAGCACCTCCGGGACAGGGGGGAATGAGCAGTTCTTC
TRBJ1-5 NA TRBV6-6 TRBD1 CASRYRGGNQPQHF TGTGCCAGCAGATACAGGGGCGGGAATCAGCCCCAGCATTTT
TRBJ2-7 once TRBV3-1/TRBV3-2 NA CASSRTGPYEQYF TGTGCCAGCAGCAGGACTGGCCCCTACGAGCAGTACTTC
TRBJ1-4 NA TRBV30 NA CAWSPRENEKLFF TGTGCCTGGAGTCCCAGGGAAAATGAAAAACTGTTTTTT
TRBJ2-7 NA TRBV10-1 NA CASSEVQQDEQYF TGCGCCAGCAGTGAGGTACAGCAGGACGAGCAGTACTTC
TRBJ1-2 NA TRBV29-1 NA CSPGRGYTF TGCAGCCCAGGTCGGGGCTACACCTTC
TRBJ2-3 NA TRBV24-1 NA CATSEGRTDTQYF TGTGCCACCAGTGAGGGGCGAACCGATACGCAGTATTTT
TRBJ1-1 NA TRBV27 NA CASSVGMNTEAFF TGTGCCAGCAGCGTGGGTATGAACACTGAAGCTTTCTTT
TRBJ2-2 NA TRBV14 TRBD1 CASSLDRVNTGELFF TGTGCCAGCAGCCTTGACAGGGTGAACACCGGGGAGCTGTTTTTT
TRBJ2-1 NA TRBV5-1 TRBD2 CASSYVLAGGLSSYNEQFF TGCGCCAGCAGCTACGTACTAGCGGGAGGGCTAAGCTCCTACAATGAGCAGTTCTTC
TRBJ1-5 NA TRBV14 NA CASSQDLGGPQHF TGTGCCAGCAGCCAAGATTTAGGGGGGCCCCAGCATTTT
TRBJ1-2 NA TRBV21-1 NA CALSEGGDIRRGYTF TGTGCCCTTTCCGAAGGGGGGGACATCCGCCGTGGCTACACCTTC